This is a list of T cell receptor beta chains from one sample in a study of blood T cells in healthy people across ages. One entry per CDR3 protein results from TCRdb running MiXCR on the 5' RACE reads. This table has about 1.6 million distinct CDR3 sequences, around 35% appearing once. Sequencing used blood. Receptors originate from a woman aged 25-40 years in good health. Both conserved end residues are part of each CDR3. The order of the fields is J gene, V gene, D gene, clone size, CDR3 DNA, CDR3 protein. The D gene is left open where the match is weak. Only some rows state a clone size, as once, few, many or a class for expanded clones.

j_call: TRBJ2-5; v_call: TRBV6-2/TRBV6-3; d_call: .; clone_size: .; cdr3_nt: TGTGCCAGCGGCCGGGGGTCCGGGTCCCAAGAGACCCAGTACTTC; cdr3_aa: CASGRGSGSQETQYF
j_call: TRBJ2-3; v_call: TRBV30; d_call: .; clone_size: .; cdr3_nt: TGTGCCTGGAACCAGGGAGGTGGCACAGATACGCAGTATTTT; cdr3_aa: CAWNQGGGTDTQYF
j_call: TRBJ2-1; v_call: TRBV20-1; d_call: TRBD2; clone_size: .; cdr3_nt: TGCAGTGCTTCCGGACTAGCGGGGCTGAGCTCCTACAATGAGCAGTTCTTC; cdr3_aa: CSASGLAGLSSYNEQFF
j_call: TRBJ1-4; v_call: TRBV12-3/TRBV12-4; d_call: .; clone_size: .; cdr3_nt: TGTGCCAGCAGGACAGAACTAAATGAAAAACTGTTTTTT; cdr3_aa: CASRTELNEKLFF
j_call: TRBJ2-7; v_call: TRBV28; d_call: .; clone_size: .; cdr3_nt: TGTGCCAGCAGTCTGGGGAAGCTGTACGAGCAGTACTTC; cdr3_aa: CASSLGKLYEQYF
j_call: TRBJ2-7; v_call: TRBV27; d_call: TRBD1; clone_size: .; cdr3_nt: TGTGCCAGCAGTTTCATGGGGCCAGGGGGCGAGCAGTACTTC; cdr3_aa: CASSFMGPGGEQYF
j_call: TRBJ2-7; v_call: TRBV11-2; d_call: TRBD2; clone_size: few; cdr3_nt: TGTGCCAGCAGCTTAGGTCTTGCTAGCGGGGATCCTCGATCCTATTACAATGAGCAGTACTTC; cdr3_aa: CASSLGLASGDPRSYYNEQYF
j_call: TRBJ1-5; v_call: TRBV20-1; d_call: .; clone_size: .; cdr3_nt: TGCAGTGCTAGAGATCCGGTTGGTAATCAGCACCAGCCCCAGCATTTT; cdr3_aa: CSARDPVGNQHQPQHF
j_call: TRBJ2-4; v_call: TRBV29-1; d_call: TRBD2; clone_size: .; cdr3_nt: TGCAGCGTTGGAGGCGAGCGGGAGCGGGGCAATGAGCAGTACTTC; cdr3_aa: CSVGGERERGNEQYF
j_call: TRBJ1-6; v_call: TRBV20-1; d_call: .; clone_size: few; cdr3_nt: TGCAGTGCTAGAGATCTAGTGGGGGGCGCTGAAAAATCACCCCTCCACTTT; cdr3_aa: CSARDLVGGAEKSPLHF
j_call: TRBJ2-1; v_call: TRBV7-2; d_call: TRBD1; clone_size: .; cdr3_nt: TGTGCCAGCAGTTCTACGGGACAGAGCTACAATGAGCAGTTCTTC; cdr3_aa: CASSSTGQSYNEQFF
j_call: TRBJ2-7; v_call: TRBV28; d_call: .; clone_size: few; cdr3_nt: TGTGCCAGCAGTTTATTCGACAGGTCGTCGCGCGAGCAGTACTTC; cdr3_aa: CASSLFDRSSREQYF
j_call: TRBJ1-1; v_call: TRBV27; d_call: TRBD1; clone_size: few; cdr3_nt: TGTGCCAGCAGTTCAGGGGGCTGGAACACTGAAGCTTTCTTT; cdr3_aa: CASSSGGWNTEAFF
j_call: TRBJ2-7; v_call: TRBV5-1; d_call: TRBD1; clone_size: .; cdr3_nt: TGCGCCAGCACACCGGGACAGGGACGCTACGAGCAGTACTTC; cdr3_aa: CASTPGQGRYEQYF
j_call: TRBJ2-5; v_call: TRBV13; d_call: .; clone_size: once; cdr3_nt: TGTGCCAGCAGGCCCCAGGGCGGGGAGACCCAGTACTTC; cdr3_aa: CASRPQGGETQYF
j_call: TRBJ2-2; v_call: TRBV10-1; d_call: .; clone_size: few; cdr3_nt: TGCGCCAGCAGTGAGTCTCCTCTGACCGGGGAGCTGTTTTTT; cdr3_aa: CASSESPLTGELFF
j_call: TRBJ2-3; v_call: TRBV28; d_call: TRBD2; clone_size: many; cdr3_nt: TGTGCCAGCAGTCCCCGGACTAGCGGGCACACAGATACGCAGTATTTT; cdr3_aa: CASSPRTSGHTDTQYF
j_call: TRBJ2-7; v_call: TRBV20-1; d_call: TRBD2; clone_size: .; cdr3_nt: TGCAGTGCTAGAGATAGCGGGGGGGCATCATTCTACGAGCAGTACTTC; cdr3_aa: CSARDSGGASFYEQYF
j_call: TRBJ2-5; v_call: TRBV5-1; d_call: TRBD2; clone_size: once; cdr3_nt: TGCGCCAGCAGCTTGTTTCATGGGGGGGAGACCCAGCACTTC; cdr3_aa: CASSLFHGGETQHF
j_call: TRBJ2-5; v_call: TRBV18; d_call: .; clone_size: .; cdr3_nt: TGTGCCAGCTCACCACCGGTCGTGGAGACCCAGTACTTC; cdr3_aa: CASSPPVVETQYF
j_call: TRBJ1-2; v_call: TRBV10-3; d_call: TRBD1; clone_size: few; cdr3_nt: TGTGCCATCAGTGACCCTGACAGGGGGCAAGAGCATGGCTACACCTTC; cdr3_aa: CAISDPDRGQEHGYTF
j_call: TRBJ2-7; v_call: TRBV11-2; d_call: .; clone_size: few; cdr3_nt: TGTGCCAGCAGCTTAGAACGGGCAGTATCCAACGAGCAGTACTTC; cdr3_aa: CASSLERAVSNEQYF
j_call: TRBJ1-5; v_call: TRBV6-2/TRBV6-3; d_call: TRBD1; clone_size: few; cdr3_nt: TGTGCCAGCAGTTACTCGGGGACAGGCTTGTATCAGCCCCAGCATTTT; cdr3_aa: CASSYSGTGLYQPQHF
j_call: TRBJ2-7; v_call: TRBV6-4; d_call: .; clone_size: once; cdr3_nt: TGTGCCAGCAGTGACTTTCGAGGGGAGCAGTACTTC; cdr3_aa: CASSDFRGEQYF
j_call: TRBJ1-4; v_call: TRBV20-1; d_call: .; clone_size: few; cdr3_nt: TGCAGTGCCCCCCGAGCAACTAATGAAAAACTGTTTTTT; cdr3_aa: CSAPRATNEKLFF
j_call: TRBJ2-7; v_call: TRBV4-1; d_call: .; clone_size: many; cdr3_nt: TGCGCCAGCAGCCAAGTCAGCTCCTACGAGCAGTACTTC; cdr3_aa: CASSQVSSYEQYF
j_call: TRBJ1-2; v_call: TRBV2; d_call: TRBD1; clone_size: few; cdr3_nt: TGTGCCAGCAGGCGACAGGGAGGCTACACCTTC; cdr3_aa: CASRRQGGYTF
j_call: TRBJ1-6; v_call: TRBV4-1; d_call: .; clone_size: few; cdr3_nt: TGCGCCAGCAGCCCACTCCTCAGGACGAATTCACCCCTCCACTTT; cdr3_aa: CASSPLLRTNSPLHF
j_call: TRBJ1-2; v_call: TRBV28; d_call: TRBD1; clone_size: .; cdr3_nt: TGTGCCTGCCGGGACAGGGTATCTGGCTGCACCTTC; cdr3_aa: CACRDRVSGCTF
j_call: TRBJ2-3; v_call: TRBV2; d_call: TRBD2; clone_size: .; cdr3_nt: TGTGCCAGCAGTAGAAGGAGCGGGGGTACAGATACGCAGTATTTT; cdr3_aa: CASSRRSGGTDTQYF
j_call: TRBJ2-5; v_call: TRBV28; d_call: .; clone_size: few; cdr3_nt: TGTGCCAGCAGTTTCGCGAACAGGGAATGGGGGAGAGAGACCCAGTACTTC; cdr3_aa: CASSFANREWGRETQYF
j_call: TRBJ2-1; v_call: TRBV6-2/TRBV6-3; d_call: .; clone_size: many; cdr3_nt: TGTGCCAGCAGCCCCCAGGACAATGAGCAGTTCTTC; cdr3_aa: CASSPQDNEQFF
j_call: TRBJ2-7; v_call: TRBV19; d_call: TRBD1; clone_size: .; cdr3_nt: TGTGCCAGTAGTATAGCCCTCAGGGACAGGGACTACGAGCAGTACTTC; cdr3_aa: CASSIALRDRDYEQYF
j_call: TRBJ1-2; v_call: TRBV6-1; d_call: TRBD1; clone_size: .; cdr3_nt: TGTGCCAGCGGGGGGACAGGGACCGCTGCTGGCTACACCTTC; cdr3_aa: CASGGTGTAAGYTF
j_call: TRBJ2-7; v_call: TRBV9; d_call: .; clone_size: many; cdr3_nt: TGTGCCAGCAGCGTAAGTTGGCAGGGGTCCTACGAGCAGTACTTC; cdr3_aa: CASSVSWQGSYEQYF
j_call: TRBJ2-1; v_call: TRBV24-1; d_call: .; clone_size: .; cdr3_nt: TGTGCCACCACTGATCCCCTCTACAATGAGCAGTTCTTC; cdr3_aa: CATTDPLYNEQFF
j_call: TRBJ2-7; v_call: TRBV20-1; d_call: .; clone_size: .; cdr3_nt: TGCAGTGCTAGAGATTGGGGACGGGGGGAGCAGTACTTC; cdr3_aa: CSARDWGRGEQYF